This T cell receptor (beta chain) was identified in a study of shared clonotypes between healthy human individuals (dated by TCRdb to about 2020). For the study in its entirety: A couple of women and three men aged 18 to 49 years were included in the cohort. For each donor, three plates each were used for CD4 naive and CD4 memory, two plates were used for CD8 naive, and one plate was used for CD8 memory. To increase sequencing depth and limit assay-specific biases, TCR repertoire library preparation and sequencing were carried out by different laboratories using diverse techniques. Between about 0.85 and 9.5 billion PBMCs per donor were obtained by leukapheresis. To estimate repertoire size and how much clonotype sharing occurs between individuals, the study deeply sequenced the blood TCR repertoires of several healthy adults. What the study reported, not specific to this receptor: Rarefaction of sorted-subset datasets indicated incomplete sequencing despite the large sequencing depth. About 5% of naive CD4, around 4% of naive CD8, approximately 2.2% of memory CD4, and 0.35% to 0.5% of memory CD8 clonotypes were shared across several donors. Pairwise subsampling indicated that sequencing depth was expected to affect the degree of clonotype sharing among donors. Only blood was sampled, and tissue TCR repertoires likely differ from those in blood. Because the study included only a small number of donors, the genetic and exposure-history diversity represented was limited. Larger estimated clonotype richness was generally found for naive subsets than for memory subsets. Clonotypes shared by all four sorted-subset donors showed higher generation probabilities than non-shared clonotypes.

The donors were healthy, HIV-negative adults with no recently reported acute infections or vaccinations. Only Caucasian adults living in Nashville, Tennessee, USA were represented among the donors. CD4+ T cells were enriched through magnetic negative selection, after which naive cells were positively selected on CD45RA and the remaining negative fraction served as the memory subset. After blood collection by leukapheresis, PBMCs were isolated using Ficoll-Histopaque density gradient centrifugation and then cryopreserved in the vapor phase of liquid nitrogen. Analytical flow cytometry was used to check the purity and quantity of each magnetically sorted T cell population. Genomic DNA was isolated from each sorted fraction and quantified by UV absorbance on a Nanodrop 2000c. The table lists this clone with many counts. Its antigen is still unknown. Nothing much larger sits one base from this clone, and base qualities are not available.

Using the deep immunoSEQ assay, multiplex PCR amplified TCR CDR3 regions from genomic DNA. For each cell subset, the extracted genomic DNA was distributed evenly across all wells of several immunoSEQ 96-well plates, and each plate served as one replicate. Each replicate PCR for sorted subsets received 200 ng genomic DNA, equal to roughly 30,000 T cell genomes. Purified libraries were measured with a Qubit 3.0 fluorometer, size-checked on a Bioanalyzer 2100, and measured again with the KAPA Library Quantification kit. A separate single-read 150-cycle Illumina NextSeq 550 flow cell was used to sequence each immunoSEQ 96-well plate. From the authors' description of their analysis: Because only junctional sequences without quality scores were contained in the immunoSEQ output, filtering matching that applied to full-length reads could not be performed. Sequences were annotated with PyIR, a Python wrapper for IgBLAST v1.9, and V/J genes and CDR3 were assigned using IMGT germline references. Reads with weak V/J assignments (E-value above 1e-6), missing CDR3, stop codons, out-of-frame junctions, or ambiguous translated residues were removed. V3J clonotypes were defined as sequences sharing an identical inferred V gene, J gene, and CDR3 amino acid sequence. The percentage overlap between two repertoires was calculated by dividing the number of shared unique clonotypes by the size of the smaller repertoire. Repertoire richness was assessed with RTK rarefaction, the Chao1 estimator, and Recon v2.1 estimates of unobserved clonotypes. Generation probabilities were computed with OLGA for all TCRbeta clonotypes obtained by the gDNA method from several donors. TCRdb obtained this table from immuneACCESS and retained in-frame rearrangements with V and J assigned. These tables miss some clones; where compared with another copy, unresolved V genes account for less than half of the shortfall, and the remainder is unexplained. D and trimming were read from the DNA, whereas the V and J calls and clone size are those reported in that table. The sample includes 1,100,000 or so clones, with about four fifths observed a single time. Of the sample, under 0.65% falls within the top ten clones.

This receptor was obtained from a young man in good health. Some clones in this sample may be carry-over from other donors' samples. The sequenced sample was memory CD4+ T cells from PBMCs. What this sample's cell subset or site label stands for: CD45RA-negative fraction.

CDR3 sequence: CASSPGGQQEAFF. The sequence in DNA is TGTGCCAGCTCACCGGGTGGCCAGCAGGAAGCTTTCTTT. In this chain, TRBV18 is recombined with TRBJ1-1, with no D gene named confidently. The CDR3 contains 13 residues, cysteine and phenylalanine counted. Only the CDR3 DNA stays, 39 bases, in frame from base 1. V loses 3 bases, J loses 8 bases, and the germline ends lie 13 bases apart. Taken from the germline V gene, the CDR1 and CDR2 loops are KGHSH and LQKENI.